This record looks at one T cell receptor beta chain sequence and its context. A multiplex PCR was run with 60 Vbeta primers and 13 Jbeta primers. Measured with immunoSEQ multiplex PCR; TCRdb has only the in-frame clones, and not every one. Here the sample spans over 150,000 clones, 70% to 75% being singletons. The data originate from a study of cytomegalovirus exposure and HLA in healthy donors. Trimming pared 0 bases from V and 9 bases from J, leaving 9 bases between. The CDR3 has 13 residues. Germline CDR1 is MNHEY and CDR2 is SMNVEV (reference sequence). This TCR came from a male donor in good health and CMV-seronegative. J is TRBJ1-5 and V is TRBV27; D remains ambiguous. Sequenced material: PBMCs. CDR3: CASSLSQDRPQHF. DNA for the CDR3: TGTGCCAGCAGTTTATCTCAGGATCGGCCCCAGCATTTT.